The 16 T cell receptor beta chains in this list originate from one sample, sequenced in a study of OX40 agonist ivuxolimab in advanced cancers. Sequencing used immunoSEQ multiplex PCR; TCRdb keeps in-frame clones, though not all of them. The sample shows roughly 49,000 clones, 80% to 85% of them seen only once. Sequences were derived from CD4+ or CD8+ T cells sorted from blood, sampled in a trial of the OX40 agonist ivuxolimab. These receptors originate from an adult with an advanced solid tumor such as melanoma, head and neck, liver or kidney cancer.

The genes are TRBV6-1 and TRBJ2-7, with 7 bases that match TRBD2. CDR1 is MNHNS and CDR2 is SASEGT in the germline V gene. This CDR3 has 15 residues. V shed 2 bases and J 2 bases; nucleotides not matched to a gene: 6. The DNA of the CDR3 is TGTGCCAGCAGTGAATATGGGGGGGGGACCTACGAGCAGTACTTC. It yields the protein CASSEYGGGTYEQYF.

V and J are TRBV4-3 and TRBJ2-2; 15 nucleotides agree with TRBD2. The V segment lost 4 bases and the J segment 2 bases; nucleotides outside the gene matches: 5. Germline V lookup: CDR1 LGHNA, CDR2 YSLEER. The CDR3 runs 18 residues. The CDR3 protein is CASSPGLAGGLNTGELFF. CDR3 in DNA: TGCGCCAGCAGCCCGGGACTAGCGGGGGGACTAAACACCGGGGAGCTGTTTTTT.

This chain joins TRBV5-4 and TRBJ1-5; TRBD1 agrees at 9 bases. The CDR3 is made up of 19 amino acids. The V and J ends lost 5 bases and 2 bases, in that order; junction bases with no gene match: 17. CDR1 and CDR2 (germline): SGHNT, YYREEE (reference sequence). CDR3 amino acids: CASSPTPGQGGAGNQPQHF. CDR3 sequence (DNA): TGTGCCAGCAGTCCTACCCCGGGACAGGGTGGTGCTGGCAATCAGCCCCAGCATTTT. Full variable domain (rest looked up from reference TRBV5-4 and TRBJ1-5): ETGVTQSPTHLIKTRGQQVTLRCSSQSGHNTVSWYQQALGQGPQFIFQYYREEENGRGNFPPRFSGLQFPNYSSELNVNALELDDSALYLCASSPTPGQGGAGNQPQHFGDGTRLSIL.

The rearrangement uses TRBV7-9 and TRBJ1-2; a possible D gene is TRBD1 (6 bases). The germline gives CDR1 SEHNR, CDR2 FQNEAQ (reference sequence). The CDR3 has 14 amino acids. Trimming removed 10 bases from V and 4 bases from J, with 19 bases in between. In nucleotides, the CDR3 is TGTGCCACCCCGGACAGCCCTACTCTCTATGGCTACACCTTC. It translates to CATPDSPTLYGYTF.

This clone was recorded a few times. V gene TRBV19 combines with J gene TRBJ2-3, with 14 positions matching TRBD2. The V gene end was trimmed by 5 bases and the J gene end by 8 bases; junction bases not matched to a gene: 15. Per germline, CDR1 LNHDA and CDR2 SQIVND (reference sequence). The CDR3 runs to 18 residues. The CDR3 DNA sequence: TGTGCCAGTAGTCCCATAAAACGACTAGCGGGGGGGCTCGGTACGCAGTATTTT. Its protein product is CASSPIKRLAGGLGTQYF. The full variable domain, with the rest looked up from reference TRBV19 and TRBJ2-3, is DGGITQSPKYLFRKEGQNVTLSCEQNLNHDAMYWYRQDPGQGLRLIYYSQIVNDFQKGDIAEGYSVSREKKESFPLTVTSAQKNPTAFYLCASSPIKRLAGGLGTQYFGPGTRLTVL.

V usage is TRBV4-2 and J usage is TRBJ1-1; 8 bases match TRBD1. Losses at the gene ends were 1 base for V and 1 base for J; bases not matched to a gene: 5. The CDR3 is 16 amino acids. Germline V CDR1 and CDR2: LGHNA, YNFKEQ. DNA for the CDR3: TGTGCCAGCAGCCAAGTTTTAGGGACAGGGAACACTGAAGCTTTCTTT. Translating gives CASSQVLGTGNTEAFF.

This sequence joins TRBV4-2 and TRBJ2-5; D is possibly TRBD1 or TRBD2 (5 bases each). This CDR3 is built from 16 residues. The V gene's germline CDR1 is LGHNA and CDR2 YNFKEQ. V lost 1 base and J 2 bases, leaving 14 bases between the germline ends. The CDR3 DNA sequence: TGTGCCAGCAGCCAAGTTGGGGGTCCCCTTCAAGAGACCCAGTACTTC. Its protein product is CASSQVGGPLQETQYF.

The chain has TRBV19 and TRBJ1-2; no reliable D call. Germline CDR1 and CDR2: LNHDA and SQIVND (reference sequence). V lost 10 bases and J 0 bases, leaving 15 bases between the germline ends. The length of the CDR3 is 14 residues. The CDR3: CATAEEYANYGYTF. In nucleotides, the CDR3 is TGTGCCACCGCAGAGGAGTACGCTAACTATGGCTACACCTTC.

This clone was recorded only once. The genes are TRBV2 and TRBJ1-2; 8 bases map to TRBD1. The CDR3 length is 14 residues. V lost 4 bases, J lost 1 base, and 2 bases stayed unmatched. The germline V gene has CDR1 SNHLY and CDR2 FYNNEI. The CDR3 coding sequence is TGTGCCAGCAGTGGTGACAGGGGTAACTATGGCTACACCTTC. It yields the protein CASSGDRGNYGYTF.

This chain uses TRBV18 with TRBJ2-3, with 10 bases fitting TRBD2. The CDR3 has 15 residues. CDR1 and CDR2 (germline): KGHSH, LQKENI. V lost 1 base to trimming and J lost 6 bases; unmatched junction nucleotides: 4. The CDR3 nucleotides are TGTGCCAGCTCACCACTAGCGGGGGGACGGGATACGCAGTATTTT. As protein: CASSPLAGGRDTQYF. Full variable domain (remainder filled in from reference TRBV18 and TRBJ2-3): NAGVMQNPRHLVRRRGQEARLRCSPMKGHSHVYWYRQLPEEGLKFMVYLQKENIIDESGMPKERFSAEFPKEGPSILRIQQVVRGDSAAYFCASSPLAGGRDTQYFGPGTRLTVL.

The V gene is TRBV19, the J gene TRBJ2-6, with D perhaps matching TRBD1 (6 bases). This CDR3 spans 16 amino acids. The germline gives CDR1 LNHDA, CDR2 SQIVND (reference sequence). V lost 5 bases to trimming and J lost 4 bases, with 15 bases between them. The CDR3: CASSQDQGNGANVLTF. CDR3 nucleotides: TGTGCCAGTAGTCAAGACCAGGGGAACGGGGCCAACGTCCTGACTTTC.

The rearrangement uses TRBV19 and TRBJ1-5; D unresolved. V lost 1 base to trimming and J lost 4 bases, with 2 bases between them. The CDR3 is 12 amino acids. Germline assignment: CDR1 LNHDA and CDR2 SQIVND (reference sequence). The CDR3 loop reads CASSIGNQPQHF. The CDR3 DNA reads TGTGCCAGTAGTATAGGGAATCAGCCCCAGCATTTT.

The chain employs TRBV2 and TRBJ2-7; TRBD1 matches at 10 bases. Germline-derived CDR1 and CDR2 are SNHLY and FYNNEI. The V and J ends lost 8 bases and 3 bases, in that order; junction bases with no gene match: 7. This CDR3 is built from 14 residues. CDR3 sequence (DNA): TGTGCCAGCGGATCCGGGACAGGGGTCTACGAGCAGTACTTC. It is translated as CASGSGTGVYEQYF. The full variable domain, its missing parts supplied by reference TRBV2 and TRBJ2-7, is EPEVTQTPSHQVTQMGQEVILRCVPISNHLYFYWYRQILGQKVEFLVSFYNNEISEKSEIFDDQFSVERPDGSNFTLKIRSTKLEDSAMYFCASGSGTGVYEQYFGPGTRLTVT.

This clone was seen just once. The rearrangement joins TRBV5-8 to TRBJ1-1; D is uncertain. V gave up 2 bases and J gave up 2 bases, with 10 bases separating them. CDR1 and CDR2 (germline): SGHTS, YDEGEE. This CDR3 is built from 14 residues. CDR3 sequence reads: CASSFDWTNTEAFF. For the CDR3, the DNA is TGTGCCAGCAGCTTTGACTGGACCAACACTGAAGCTTTCTTT.

V is TRBV7-9 and J is TRBJ1-2, with D perhaps TRBD1 (5 bases). The germline gives CDR1 SEHNR, CDR2 FQNEAQ (reference sequence). CDR3 length: 13 amino acids. V lost 2 bases and J lost 4, with 8 bases in between. In DNA form, the CDR3 reads TGTGCCAGCAGCTTAATGGGGGGCTATGGCTACACCTTC. Protein sequence: CASSLMGGYGYTF.

The J gene is TRBJ2-3, the V gene TRBV9, with D hard to call. The germline gives CDR1 SGDLS, CDR2 YYNGEE. Trimming left V 0 bases short and J 4 bases short, with 3 bases between. The CDR3 totals 12 residues. The CDR3 DNA sequence: TGTGCCAGCAGCGTAGAAGCAGATACGCAGTATTTT. Residues: CASSVEADTQYF.